This note documents a single TCR beta chain sequence. This entry belongs to a study of blood T cell repertoires in COVID-19. Overall study context: Sites across the United States, Italy and Spain contributed samples from acute and convalescent COVID-19. Sources were T cells, B-cell-depleted T cells, or PBMCs; the material itself was cDNA or gDNA.

Trimming left V 1 base short and J 1 base short, with 10 bases between. CDR1 SGHRS and CDR2 YFSETQ come from the germline V gene. This CDR3 has 15 amino acids. The table came from immunoSEQ multiplex PCR; TCRdb's copy has only in-frame clones and leaves some out. The table lists around 250,000 clones, more than 70% of them singletons, with about 6% in the top ten. The chain links TRBV5-1 to TRBJ2-3; D is uncertain. The clonotype was recovered from a woman older than 75 with COVID-19, enrolled during active disease. The sequencing input was peripheral blood. The CDR3 DNA follows: TGCGCCAGCAGCTTGTTTGTGGGCGGCACAGATACGCAGTATTTT. It is translated as CASSLFVGGTDTQYF.